This entry lists 5 T cell receptor beta chains sequenced from one sample in a study of vaccination effects on CD4 cells after COVID-19. The ViraFEST assay expanded antigen-specific CD4+ T cells with viral peptide pools before sequencing. A roughly 10-day culture period preceded the isolation of CD4+ T cells. Nucleocapsid antibodies stayed negative before and after vaccination, showing no earlier SARS-CoV-2 infection. Only in-frame clones appear in the TCRdb table, and some are missing; sequencing was by immunoSEQ multiplex PCR. The table includes over 45,000 clones, roughly 76% detected once. No antigen has been identified for these receptors. Sequenced material: CD4+ T cells from PBMCs cultured with SARS-CoV-2 spike peptides, taken before COVID-19 vaccination. These receptors originate from a human donor who received a COVID-19 vaccine.

This rearrangement joins TRBV5-1 to TRBJ2-3; D is undetermined. This CDR3 region has 12 residues. CDR1 is SGHRS and CDR2 is YFSETQ in the germline V gene. Trimming pared 0 bases from V and 6 bases from J, leaving 5 bases between. In DNA, the CDR3 is TGCGCCAGCAGCTTGGATCGGGATACGCAGTATTTT. This gives the protein CASSLDRDTQYF.

The chain recombines TRBV4-2 with TRBJ2-1; tentative D call: TRBD2 (5 bases). Per the germline V gene, CDR1 is LGHNA and CDR2 is YNFKEQ. V was shortened by 3 bases and J by 7 bases, with 16 bases between the two germline ends. The CDR3 is made up of 15 amino acids. The CDR3 nucleotides are TGTGCCAGCAGCCAGGGCGGACTGGAGCAGAATGAGCAGTTCTTC. Its translation is CASSQGGLEQNEQFF.

The chain employs TRBV19 and TRBJ1-5; a weak D match, TRBD1 (5 bases). CDR1 and CDR2 from the germline V gene are LNHDA and SQIVND (reference sequence). The CDR3 extends over 15 amino acids. Trimming took 3 bases from V and 4 from J, leaving 13 bases between them. CDR3 DNA: TGTGCCAGTAGTATCCCGGGTAGGGGAAATCAGCCCCAGCATTTT. It specifies CASSIPGRGNQPQHF.

The chain has TRBV5-1 and TRBJ2-1, with a possible D match to TRBD1 (5 bases). Trimming stripped 1 base from V and 6 bases from J, with 14 bases between. Germline CDR1 SGHRS, CDR2 YFSETQ. CDR3 length: 15 amino acids. The CDR3 sequence is CASSLNVGQGNEQFF. The CDR3 nucleotides read TGCGCCAGCAGCTTGAACGTGGGGCAGGGCAATGAGCAGTTCTTC.

This clone has more than one count but fewer than ten. The chain joins TRBV4-2 to TRBJ1-5; D possibly corresponds to TRBD1 (6 bases). CDR1 LGHNA and CDR2 YNFKEQ come from the germline V gene. The CDR3 has 15 residues. Trimming cost V 1 base and J 3 bases, with 10 bases left between them. The CDR3 region has the DNA TGTGCCAGCAGCCAAGGGGGACAATCCAATCAGCCCCAGCATTTT. This encodes CASSQGGQSNQPQHF.